This TCR beta chain was identified during a study of Ad26.COV2.S vaccination and SARS-CoV-2 variants. Generated by immunoSEQ multiplex PCR, the TCRdb table keeps only in-frame clones and is missing some. The sample consists of about 680,000 clones, roughly 90% of them appearing once. Indicated treatment: around 19 received Ad26.COV2.S at low or high dose, single or two shots; five or six received placebo; per-sample allocation not given. The samples date from day 63 after the first vaccine or placebo injection. The source was peripheral blood, collected in a trial of Ad26.COV2.S vaccine versus placebo. The clonotype originates from a person aged 18-65 years who received the Ad26.COV2.S COVID-19 vaccine or a placebo.

The CDR3 DNA sequence: TGTGCCAGCAGAAAGGACAGGGGGCGGGAGCAGTACTTC. Protein: CASRKDRGREQYF. The chain links TRBV5-4 to TRBJ2-7; 11 bases align to TRBD1. In germline, CDR1 is SGHNT, CDR2 YYREEE (reference sequence). J gave up 7 bases and V 5 bases, and 5 bases lay outside the gene matches. The CDR3 loop spans 13 amino acids.